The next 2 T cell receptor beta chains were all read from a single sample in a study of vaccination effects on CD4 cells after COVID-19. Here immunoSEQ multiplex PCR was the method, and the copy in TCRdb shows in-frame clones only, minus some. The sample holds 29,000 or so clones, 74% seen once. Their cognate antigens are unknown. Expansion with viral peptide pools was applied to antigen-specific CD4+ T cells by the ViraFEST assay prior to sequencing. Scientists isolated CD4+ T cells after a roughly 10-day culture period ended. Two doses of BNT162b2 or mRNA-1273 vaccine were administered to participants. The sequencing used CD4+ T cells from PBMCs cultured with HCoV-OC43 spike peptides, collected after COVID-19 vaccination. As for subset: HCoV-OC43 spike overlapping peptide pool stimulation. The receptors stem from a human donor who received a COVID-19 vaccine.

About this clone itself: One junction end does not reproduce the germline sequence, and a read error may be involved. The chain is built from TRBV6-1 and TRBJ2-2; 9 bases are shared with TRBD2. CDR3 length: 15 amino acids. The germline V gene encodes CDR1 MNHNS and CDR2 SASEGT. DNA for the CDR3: TGTGCCAGCAGTAAAGCGGGGGGCTACACCGGGGAGCTGTTTTTT. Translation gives CASSKAGGYTGELFF.

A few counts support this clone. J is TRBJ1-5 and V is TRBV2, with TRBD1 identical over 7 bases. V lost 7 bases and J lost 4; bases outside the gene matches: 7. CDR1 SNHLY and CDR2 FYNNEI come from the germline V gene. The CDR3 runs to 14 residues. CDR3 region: CASTDRDGNQPQHF. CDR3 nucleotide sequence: TGTGCCAGCACCGACAGGGATGGGAATCAGCCCCAGCATTTT. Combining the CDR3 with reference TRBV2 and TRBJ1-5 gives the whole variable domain EPEVTQTPSHQVTQMGQEVILRCVPISNHLYFYWYRQILGQKVEFLVSFYNNEISEKSEIFDDQFSVERPDGSNFTLKIRSTKLEDSAMYFCASTDRDGNQPQHFGDGTRLSIL.